The TCR beta chain under discussion was sequenced for a study of T-cell memory formation after mild COVID-19. Study-level information: Largely donor-specific TCR clusters were found. Findings of the study overall: Memory from before infection featured some responding clones, which suggests cross-reactive memory joined. Contracting CD4+ clones lay largely in CM and EM, with CD8+ ones residing in EMRA.

Notes on this clonotype: Its antigen is still unknown. The junction differs from germline at one of its ends, possibly a read error.

After 5'RACE with constant-segment primers, TCR alpha and TCR beta cDNA libraries carrying sample barcodes and UMIs were obtained. MiXCR, applied by TCRdb to the 5' RACE reads, yields one record per CDR3 protein. The table includes about 430,000 distinct CDR3 sequences, approximately 24% detected once. The germline V gene encodes CDR1 SGHNT and CDR2 YYREEE (reference sequence). The CDR3 contains 16 residues. This TCR was recovered from an adult woman who had mild COVID-19 (a few samples of this study predate the infection). Cell type and time point are not known. The rearrangement links TRBV5-4 to TRBJ2-1, with D unresolved. Source material: PBMCs or a T cell subset sorted from them (not recorded which). Here the CDR3 DNA reads TGTGCCATCAGCTCAAAATGGACCGTAGCCCACAATGAGCAGTTCTTC. Residues: CAISSKWTVAHNEQFF.